The source of this T cell receptor (beta chain) is a study of T-cell reconstitution after alpha-beta-depleted transplantation in children. Unique molecular identifiers were incorporated into the prepared TCRbeta library. Each CDR3 protein is one row after TCRdb ran MiXCR on the PCR reads. Of hundreds of thousands of distinct CDR3 sequences in the sample, about an eighth were seen once. This clonotype was detected only a few times. Germline V CDR1 and CDR2: LNHNV, YYDKDF (reference sequence). The CDR3 covers 15 residues. V was pared by 1 base and J by 6 bases, with 14 bases between. The J gene is TRBJ2-3, the V gene TRBV15, with D possibly TRBD2 on 5 matching bases. The origin of this receptor is a human donor who donated a stem cell graft to a child with combined immunodeficiency. Sequencing was performed on PBMCs from the stem cell graft donor, taken from the stem cell graft. For the CDR3, the DNA is TGTGCCACCAGCAGAGTTTCCGGAGGCGCGGATACGCAGTATTTT. It codes for CATSRVSGGADTQYF.